This T cell receptor beta chain stems from a study of T cell changes during pregnancy in multiple sclerosis. Clones were read by immunoSEQ multiplex PCR, and TCRdb kept only the in-frame ones, dropping some. Of around 68,000 clones in the sample, roughly 91% were seen once. Sample: peripheral blood, taken in the third trimester of pregnancy. The receptor was derived from a female donor in good health, enrolled as a control in a pregnancy study.

CDR3 nucleotide sequence: TGCGCCAGCAGCTTGTTCACGGCTAGTCCCCTCGTGAGGGAGCAGTACTTC. Protein: CASSLFTASPLVREQYF. The chain recombines TRBV5-1 with TRBJ2-7; D not resolved. CDR1 and CDR2 (germline): SGHRS, YFSETQ. V lost 1 base, J lost 7 bases, and 24 bases lay in between. There are 17 residues in the CDR3.